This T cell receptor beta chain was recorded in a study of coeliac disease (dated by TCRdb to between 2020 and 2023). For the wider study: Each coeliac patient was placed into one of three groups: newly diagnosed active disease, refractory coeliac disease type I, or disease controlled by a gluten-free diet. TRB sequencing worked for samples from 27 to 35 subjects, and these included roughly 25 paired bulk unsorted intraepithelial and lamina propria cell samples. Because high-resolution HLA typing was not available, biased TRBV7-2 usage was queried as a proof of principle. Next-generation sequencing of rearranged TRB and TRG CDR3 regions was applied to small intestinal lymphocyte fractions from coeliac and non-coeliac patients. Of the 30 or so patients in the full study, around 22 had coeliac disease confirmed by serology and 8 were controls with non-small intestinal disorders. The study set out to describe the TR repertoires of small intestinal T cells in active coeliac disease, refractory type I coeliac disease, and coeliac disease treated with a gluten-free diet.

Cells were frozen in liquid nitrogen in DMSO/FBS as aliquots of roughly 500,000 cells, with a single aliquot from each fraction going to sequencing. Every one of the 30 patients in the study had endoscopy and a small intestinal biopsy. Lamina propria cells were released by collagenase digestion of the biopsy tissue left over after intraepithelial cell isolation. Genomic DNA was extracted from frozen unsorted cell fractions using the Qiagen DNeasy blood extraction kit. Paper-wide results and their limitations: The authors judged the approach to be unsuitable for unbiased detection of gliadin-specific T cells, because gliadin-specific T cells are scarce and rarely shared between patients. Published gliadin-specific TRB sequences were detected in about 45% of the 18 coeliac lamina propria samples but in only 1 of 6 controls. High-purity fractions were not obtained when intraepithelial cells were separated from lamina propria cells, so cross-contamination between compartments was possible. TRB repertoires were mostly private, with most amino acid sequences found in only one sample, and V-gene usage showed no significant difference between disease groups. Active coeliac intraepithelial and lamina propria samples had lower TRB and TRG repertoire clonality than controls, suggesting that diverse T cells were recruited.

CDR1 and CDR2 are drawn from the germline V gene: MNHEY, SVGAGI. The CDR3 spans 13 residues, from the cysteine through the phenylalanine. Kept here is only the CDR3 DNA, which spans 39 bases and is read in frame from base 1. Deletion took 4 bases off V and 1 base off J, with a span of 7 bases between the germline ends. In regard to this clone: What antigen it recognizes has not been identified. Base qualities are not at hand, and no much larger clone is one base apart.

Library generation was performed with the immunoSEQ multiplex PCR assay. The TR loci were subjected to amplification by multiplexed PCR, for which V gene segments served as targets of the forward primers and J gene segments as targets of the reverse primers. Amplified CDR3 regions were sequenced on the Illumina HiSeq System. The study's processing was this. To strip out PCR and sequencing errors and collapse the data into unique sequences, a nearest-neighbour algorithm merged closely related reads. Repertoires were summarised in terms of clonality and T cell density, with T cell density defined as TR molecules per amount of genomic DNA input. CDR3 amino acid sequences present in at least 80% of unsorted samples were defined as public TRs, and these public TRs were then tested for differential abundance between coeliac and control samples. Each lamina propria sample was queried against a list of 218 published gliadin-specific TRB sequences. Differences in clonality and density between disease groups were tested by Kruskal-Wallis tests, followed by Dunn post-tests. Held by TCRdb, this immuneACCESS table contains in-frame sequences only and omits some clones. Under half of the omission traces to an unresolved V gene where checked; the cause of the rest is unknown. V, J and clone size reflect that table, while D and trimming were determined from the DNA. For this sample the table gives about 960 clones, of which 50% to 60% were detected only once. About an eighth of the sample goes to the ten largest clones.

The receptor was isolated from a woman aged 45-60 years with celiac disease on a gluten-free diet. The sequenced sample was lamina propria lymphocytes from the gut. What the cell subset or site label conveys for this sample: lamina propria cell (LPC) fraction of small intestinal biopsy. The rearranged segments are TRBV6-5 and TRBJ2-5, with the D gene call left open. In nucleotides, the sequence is TGTGCCAGCAGTTTTCTGAGCCAAGAGACCCAGTACTTC. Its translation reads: CASSFLSQETQYF.